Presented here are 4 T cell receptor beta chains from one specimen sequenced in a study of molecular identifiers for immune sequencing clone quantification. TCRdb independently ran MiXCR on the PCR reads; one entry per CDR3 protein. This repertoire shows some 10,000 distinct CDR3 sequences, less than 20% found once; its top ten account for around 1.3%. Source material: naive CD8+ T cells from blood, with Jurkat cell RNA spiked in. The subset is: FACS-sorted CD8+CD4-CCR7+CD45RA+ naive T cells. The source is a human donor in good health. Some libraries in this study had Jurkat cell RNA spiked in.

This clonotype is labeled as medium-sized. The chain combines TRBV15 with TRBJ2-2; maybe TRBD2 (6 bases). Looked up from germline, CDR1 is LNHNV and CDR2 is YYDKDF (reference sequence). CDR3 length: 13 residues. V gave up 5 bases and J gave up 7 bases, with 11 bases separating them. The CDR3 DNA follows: TGTGCCACCAGCGAAACTAGCCGCGGGGAGCTGTTTTTT. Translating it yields CATSETSRGELFF.

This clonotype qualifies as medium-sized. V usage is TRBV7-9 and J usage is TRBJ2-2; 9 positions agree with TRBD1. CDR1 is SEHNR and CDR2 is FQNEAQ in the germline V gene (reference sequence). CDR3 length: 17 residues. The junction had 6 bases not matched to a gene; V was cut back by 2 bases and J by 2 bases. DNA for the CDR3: TGTGCCAGCAGCTTATCCAGGGACAGGGAAAACACCGGGGAGCTGTTTTTT. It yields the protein CASSLSRDRENTGELFF.

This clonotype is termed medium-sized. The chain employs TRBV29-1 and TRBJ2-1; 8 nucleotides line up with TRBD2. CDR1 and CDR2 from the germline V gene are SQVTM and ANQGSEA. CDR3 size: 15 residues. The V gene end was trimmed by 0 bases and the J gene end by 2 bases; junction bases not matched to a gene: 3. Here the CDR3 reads CSVEDPAGAYNEQFF. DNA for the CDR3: TGCAGCGTTGAAGATCCAGCGGGGGCCTACAATGAGCAGTTCTTC.

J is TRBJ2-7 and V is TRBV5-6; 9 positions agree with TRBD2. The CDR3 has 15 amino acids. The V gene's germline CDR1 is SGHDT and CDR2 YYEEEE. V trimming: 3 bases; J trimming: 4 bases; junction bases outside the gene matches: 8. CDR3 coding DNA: TGTGCCAGCAGCTCCCCGGGGACTAGCTGGTACGAGCAGTACTTC. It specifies CASSSPGTSWYEQYF.